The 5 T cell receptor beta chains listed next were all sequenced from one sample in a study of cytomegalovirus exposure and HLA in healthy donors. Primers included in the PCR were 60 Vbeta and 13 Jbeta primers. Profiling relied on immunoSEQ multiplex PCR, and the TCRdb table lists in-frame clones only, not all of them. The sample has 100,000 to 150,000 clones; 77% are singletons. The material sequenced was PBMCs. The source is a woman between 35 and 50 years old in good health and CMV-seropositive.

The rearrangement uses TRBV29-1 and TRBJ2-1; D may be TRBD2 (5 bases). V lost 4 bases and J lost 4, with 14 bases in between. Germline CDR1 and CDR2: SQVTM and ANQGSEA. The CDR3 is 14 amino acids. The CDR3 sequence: CSVGTRRLYNEQFF. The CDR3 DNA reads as TGCAGCGTTGGGACTCGCCGACTTTACAATGAGCAGTTCTTC.

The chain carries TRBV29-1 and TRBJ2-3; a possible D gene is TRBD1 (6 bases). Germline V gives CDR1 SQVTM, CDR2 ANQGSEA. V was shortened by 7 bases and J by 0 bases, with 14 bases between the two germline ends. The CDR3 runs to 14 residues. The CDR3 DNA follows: TGCAGCGCATCGGACAGTACGAGCACAGATACGCAGTATTTT. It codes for CSASDSTSTDTQYF.

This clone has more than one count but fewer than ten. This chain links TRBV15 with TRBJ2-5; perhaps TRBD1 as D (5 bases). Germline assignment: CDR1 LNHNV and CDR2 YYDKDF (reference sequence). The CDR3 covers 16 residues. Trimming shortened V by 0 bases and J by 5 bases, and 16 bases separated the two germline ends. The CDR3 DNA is TGTGCCACCAGCAGAGAAGGGAAGGGGCCCCAGGAGACCCAGTACTTC. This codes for CATSREGKGPQETQYF.

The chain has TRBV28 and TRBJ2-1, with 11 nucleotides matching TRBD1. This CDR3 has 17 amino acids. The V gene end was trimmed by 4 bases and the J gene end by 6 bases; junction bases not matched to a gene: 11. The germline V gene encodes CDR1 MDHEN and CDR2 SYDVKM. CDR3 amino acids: CASSSLVGTGGPNEQFF. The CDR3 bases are TGTGCCAGCAGTTCCCTCGTGGGGACAGGGGGGCCCAATGAGCAGTTCTTC.

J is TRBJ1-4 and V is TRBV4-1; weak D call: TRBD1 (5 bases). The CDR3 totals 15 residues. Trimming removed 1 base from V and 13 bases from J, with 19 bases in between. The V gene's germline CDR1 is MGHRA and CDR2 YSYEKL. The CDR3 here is CASSQGRGGAQGLFF. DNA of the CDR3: TGCGCCAGCAGCCAAGGTCGAGGCGGCGCCCAGGGACTGTTTTTT.